This T cell receptor (beta chain) was documented in a study of beta chain features in type 1 diabetes. Study-wide results and caveats: The study found that naive, central memory and Treg TCRB repertoires appeared more similar in patients than in healthy donors. Patients with type 1 diabetes carried fewer insertions and had more deletions at their VDJ junctions.

Cell sorting via CD45RO/CCR7/CD25/CD127/CD95/CD27 was performed to obtain CD4+ naive, central memory, regulatory and stem cell-like memory cells. This clone occurred a few times. The antigen is undetermined. cDNA synthesis used the whole RNA isolate, giving expressed TCRB sequences. Clones were read by immunoSEQ multiplex PCR, and TCRdb kept only the in-frame ones, dropping some. This sample carries about 930,000 clones, roughly 15% of them seen once, and the ten largest clones take 0.02% to 0.03%. Material: naive CD4+ T cells from blood. The receptor was isolated from a woman aged 18-29 years in good health.

The CDR3 DNA is TGCGCCAGCAGCTGGGAGCGGGTCACCGGGGAGCTGTTTTTT. This translates into CASSWERVTGELFF. The rearrangement uses TRBV5-1 and TRBJ2-2; possible D gene TRBD2, 6 bases. This CDR3 region has 14 residues. Deletions cut 3 bases from V and 4 bases from J, with 10 bases between. CDR1 SGHRS and CDR2 YFSETQ come from the germline V gene.